A single sample gave rise to the 5 T cell receptor beta chains below, sequenced in a study of radiation and T cells in renal cell carcinoma (dated by TCRdb to about 2020). Receptors were amplified or captured by the immunoSEQ multiplex PCR assay. The source is immuneACCESS, and TCRdb retained only in-frame sequences with V and J called. Part of the clones is not carried over; for the studies checked, unresolved V genes explain less than half of this, and the remainder is unexplained. Across this sample there are about 77,000 clones, with 83% seen only once. The ten top clones hold 2% to 3% of the sample. In light of the paper, this sample's time point label describes: blood 4 weeks post-SBRT, at nephrectomy. The label giving this sample's treatment or condition can be read as: 15 Gy SBRT to primary tumor, nephrectomy 4 weeks later. This sample comprised blood, obtained from a patient whose treatment included radiotherapy and nephrectomy. Receptors were obtained from a woman aged 55-69 years with renal cell carcinoma.

The chain carries TRBV19 and TRBJ1-4; D unclear. The CDR3 is made up of 14 amino acids. Per the germline V gene, CDR1 is LNHDA and CDR2 is SQIVND (reference sequence). Trimming cost V 4 bases and J 8 bases, with 14 bases left between them. CDR3: CASSTYPGIEKLFF. CDR3 coding DNA: TGTGCCAGTAGTACTTACCCGGGAATCGAAAAACTGTTTTTT.

This chain connects TRBV4-1 to TRBJ2-2; a possible D gene is TRBD1 (5 bases). V gave up 3 bases and J gave up 1 base, with 12 bases separating them. Germline-derived CDR1 and CDR2 are MGHRA and YSYEKL. This CDR3 is 16 amino acids long. CDR3 residues: CASSHNGQRNTGELFF. For the CDR3, the DNA is TGCGCCAGCAGCCATAACGGACAAAGGAACACCGGGGAGCTGTTTTTT.

The chain employs TRBV19 and TRBJ1-5; TRBD1 agrees at 10 bases. V lost 4 bases to trimming and J lost 2 bases; unmatched junction nucleotides: 14. This CDR3 contains 19 residues. Germline V gene lookup returns CDR1 LNHDA and CDR2 SQIVND (reference sequence). In DNA, the CDR3 is TGTGCCAGTAGTACAATGACAGGGGGCATCCCGTGGGGCAATCAGCCCCAGCATTTT. It is translated as CASSTMTGGIPWGNQPQHF.

The chain has TRBV2 and TRBJ2-1; 7 bases are shared with TRBD2. The V and J ends lost 6 bases and 3 bases, in that order; junction bases with no gene match: 8. Germline lookup yields CDR1 SNHLY and CDR2 FYNNEI. The CDR3 runs 15 residues. CDR3 amino acids: CASRPRGTDYNEQFF. CDR3 coding DNA: TGTGCCAGCAGACCGCGGGGGACCGACTACAATGAGCAGTTCTTC.

This chain connects TRBV19 to TRBJ2-1; the match to TRBD2 covers 12 bases. The CDR3 runs 16 residues. Germline assignment: CDR1 LNHDA and CDR2 SQIVND (reference sequence). Trimming at V came to 2 bases and at J to 2 bases, leaving 1 base not matched to a gene. CDR3 in amino acids: CASSITSGGPYNEQFF. For the CDR3, the DNA is TGTGCCAGTAGTATAACTAGCGGGGGGCCCTACAATGAGCAGTTCTTC.